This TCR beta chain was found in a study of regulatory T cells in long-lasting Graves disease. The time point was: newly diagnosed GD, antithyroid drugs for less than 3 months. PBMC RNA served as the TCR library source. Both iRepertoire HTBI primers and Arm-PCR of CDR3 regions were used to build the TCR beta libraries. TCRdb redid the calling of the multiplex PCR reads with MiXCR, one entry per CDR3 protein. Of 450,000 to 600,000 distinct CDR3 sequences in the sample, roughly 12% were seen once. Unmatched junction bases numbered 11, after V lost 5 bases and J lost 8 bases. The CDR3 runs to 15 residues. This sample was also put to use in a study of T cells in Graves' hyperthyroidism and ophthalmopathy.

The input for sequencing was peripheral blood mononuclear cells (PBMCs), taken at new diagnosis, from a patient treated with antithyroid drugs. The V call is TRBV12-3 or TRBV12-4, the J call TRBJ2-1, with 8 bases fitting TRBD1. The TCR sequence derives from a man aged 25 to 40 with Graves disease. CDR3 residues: CASSRQGPGIDEQFF. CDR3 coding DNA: TGTGCCAGCAGTAGACAGGGGCCCGGGATCGATGAGCAGTTCTTC.